Listed below are T cell receptor beta chains from one sample, sequenced in a study of blood T cell repertoires in COVID-19. Sequencing used immunoSEQ multiplex PCR; TCRdb keeps in-frame clones, though not all of them. The sample holds about 210,000 clones; about 84% are singletons and the top ten take about 7.8%. Source material: peripheral blood. The receptors were sampled from an elderly woman with COVID-19, enrolled during active disease. The CDR3 runs from the conserved cysteine through the conserved F or W. A D gene is named only where the DNA matches it firmly. For some rows the clone size is stated as once, few or many, or as a class when expanded; others skip it.

V gene: TRBV6-5; J gene: TRBJ2-3; clone size: NA; D gene: NA; CDR3 DNA: TGTGCCAGCAGCACAGACAGCTACTTGGCAGATACGCAGTATTTT; CDR3 protein: CASSTDSYLADTQYF
V gene: TRBV9; J gene: TRBJ1-6; clone size: NA; D gene: NA; CDR3 DNA: TGTGCCAGCAGCGTCGGGGGGGTTCCCAATTCACCCCTCCACTTT; CDR3 protein: CASSVGGVPNSPLHF
V gene: TRBV6-4; J gene: TRBJ2-1; clone size: NA; D gene: NA; CDR3 DNA: TGTGCCAGCAGTGACTCCGGGAGAGACAATGAGCAGTTCTTC; CDR3 protein: CASSDSGRDNEQFF
V gene: TRBV7-9; J gene: TRBJ2-1; clone size: few; D gene: NA; CDR3 DNA: TGTGCCAGCAGCTTAGACTCCCTCGGGGGTGTGGAGCAGTTCTTC; CDR3 protein: CASSLDSLGGVEQFF
V gene: TRBV5-1; J gene: TRBJ2-7; clone size: NA; D gene: NA; CDR3 DNA: TGCGCCAGCAGCTCCACTAGAAGCTCCTACGAGCAGTACTTC; CDR3 protein: CASSSTRSSYEQYF
V gene: TRBV10-3; J gene: TRBJ2-7; clone size: NA; D gene: TRBD1; CDR3 DNA: TGTGCTATCAGCCAGGGGGTATACGAGCAGTACTTC; CDR3 protein: CAISQGVYEQYF
V gene: TRBV6-5; J gene: TRBJ2-7; clone size: NA; D gene: TRBD1; CDR3 DNA: TGTGCCAGCAGTTACTCGATTGACAGGGCACCCTACGAGCAGTACTTC; CDR3 protein: CASSYSIDRAPYEQYF
V gene: TRBV19; J gene: TRBJ2-1; clone size: NA; D gene: NA; CDR3 DNA: TGTGCCAGTGGGGCGGGATGGGCCTACAATGAGCAGTTCTTC; CDR3 protein: CASGAGWAYNEQFF
V gene: TRBV5-6; J gene: TRBJ2-7; clone size: NA; D gene: NA; CDR3 DNA: TGTGCCAGCAGCTATCTAGGGGCCTACGAGCAGTACTTC; CDR3 protein: CASSYLGAYEQYF
V gene: TRBV5-5; J gene: TRBJ2-2; clone size: once; D gene: NA; CDR3 DNA: TGTGCCAGCAGCTTCGGGAGCCTGGACACCGGGGAGCTGTTTTTT; CDR3 protein: CASSFGSLDTGELFF
V gene: TRBV18; J gene: TRBJ1-4; clone size: NA; D gene: TRBD1; CDR3 DNA: TGTGCCAGCTCACCAGGAGGGACAGCTAATGAAAAACTGTTTTTT; CDR3 protein: CASSPGGTANEKLFF
V gene: TRBV24-1; J gene: TRBJ1-5; clone size: NA; D gene: TRBD1; CDR3 DNA: TGTGCCACCAGTGCCTCGGGACAGGGGTTCTCCCATAATCAGCCCCAGCATTTT; CDR3 protein: CATSASGQGFSHNQPQHF
V gene: TRBV3-1/TRBV3-2; J gene: TRBJ2-3; clone size: NA; D gene: NA; CDR3 DNA: TGTGCCAGCAGCCAAGAGCCGGGGGGCACAGATACGCAGTATTTT; CDR3 protein: CASSQEPGGTDTQYF
V gene: TRBV5-1; J gene: TRBJ2-2; clone size: once; D gene: TRBD2; CDR3 DNA: TGCGCCAGCAGCGTGGGCCACAGGTTACGGGAGGTTGTCGGGGAGCTGTTTTTT; CDR3 protein: CASSVGHRLREVVGELFF
V gene: TRBV3-1/TRBV3-2; J gene: TRBJ1-5; clone size: NA; D gene: TRBD1; CDR3 DNA: TGTGCCAGCAGCCCACAGGGGGGTGGCGATCAGCCCCAGCATTTT; CDR3 protein: CASSPQGGGDQPQHF
V gene: TRBV12-3/TRBV12-4; J gene: TRBJ2-7; clone size: NA; D gene: NA; CDR3 DNA: TGTGCCAGCAGTGTACAGGGTTACGAGCAGTACTTC; CDR3 protein: CASSVQGYEQYF
V gene: TRBV7-3; J gene: TRBJ1-1; clone size: NA; D gene: TRBD1; CDR3 DNA: TGTGCCAGCAGCTTAGGGGACAGGGCCACTGAAGCTTTCTTT; CDR3 protein: CASSLGDRATEAFF
V gene: TRBV3-1/TRBV3-2; J gene: TRBJ2-2; clone size: once; D gene: NA; CDR3 DNA: TGTGCCAGCAGCCAGCGGGCCGCGAACACCGGGGAGCTGTTTTTT; CDR3 protein: CASSQRAANTGELFF
V gene: TRBV5-1; J gene: TRBJ1-2; clone size: NA; D gene: NA; CDR3 DNA: TGCGCCAGCAGCGCAGGGTTGGCAAACTATGGCTACACCTTC; CDR3 protein: CASSAGLANYGYTF
V gene: TRBV2; J gene: TRBJ1-2; clone size: NA; D gene: NA; CDR3 DNA: TGTGCCAGCAGTCCCGACAGATCTAAGGGCTACACCTTC; CDR3 protein: CASSPDRSKGYTF
V gene: TRBV7-2; J gene: TRBJ2-1; clone size: NA; D gene: TRBD1; CDR3 DNA: TGTGCCAGCAGCCTACAGGGGTCGTACAATGAGCAGTTCTTC; CDR3 protein: CASSLQGSYNEQFF
V gene: TRBV7-3; J gene: TRBJ2-7; clone size: NA; D gene: NA; CDR3 DNA: TGTGCCAGCAGCTCAACCCTCCAGGGGGGGTACTTC; CDR3 protein: CASSSTLQGGYF
V gene: TRBV2; J gene: TRBJ1-2; clone size: NA; D gene: NA; CDR3 DNA: TGTGCCAGCAGTGAGGAGCCCCGGCCCTGGATTGGCTACACCTTC; CDR3 protein: CASSEEPRPWIGYTF
V gene: TRBV7-8; J gene: TRBJ2-3; clone size: NA; D gene: TRBD2; CDR3 DNA: TGTGCCAGCAGCTTAGCGTCTAGCGGGGGGTGGCGCACAGATACGCAGTATTTT; CDR3 protein: CASSLASSGGWRTDTQYF
V gene: TRBV7-9; J gene: TRBJ1-4; clone size: NA; D gene: NA; CDR3 DNA: TGTGCCAGCAGCACTGGACACTATGAAAAACTGTTTTTT; CDR3 protein: CASSTGHYEKLFF
V gene: TRBV5-5; J gene: TRBJ1-5; clone size: NA; D gene: NA; CDR3 DNA: TGTGCCAGCAGCTACAACGATCAGCCCCAGCATTTT; CDR3 protein: CASSYNDQPQHF
V gene: TRBV6-4; J gene: TRBJ1-2; clone size: NA; D gene: NA; CDR3 DNA: TGTGCCAGCATTGGGGGGGTAGGTGGCTACACCTTC; CDR3 protein: CASIGGVGGYTF
V gene: TRBV5-1; J gene: TRBJ1-1; clone size: NA; D gene: NA; CDR3 DNA: TGCGCCAGCAGCTTGTCCACCGGTATAGCGGACACTGAAGCTTTCTTT; CDR3 protein: CASSLSTGIADTEAFF